Presented here are 7 T cell receptor beta chains from one specimen sequenced in a study of identical twins (dated by TCRdb to the mid-2010s). Libraries were made using 5' RACE. TCRdb lists the instrument as Illumina HiSeq 2000. TCRdb reworked the public reads: Q25 trimming with fastp, MiXCR clone assembly, productive beta chains retained. Every entry covers one CDR3 protein and lists the most common genes and DNA from its rows. In all, the sample holds about 220,000 distinct CDR3 sequences, and more than 6.5% of those were seen once. The top ten clonotypes cover around 1.8% of the sample. This sample also belongs to another study, concerning yellow fever vaccine responses in identical twins.

Sequencing used memory (CD45RO+) T cells sorted from blood. The cell subset or site label corresponds to: CD45RO+ enriched T cells. These receptors all stem from a young woman in good health.

This clonotype was picked up many times. The V and J genes are TRBV20-1 and TRBJ2-1; 7 nucleotides agree with TRBD2. This CDR3 is built from 14 residues. The junction had 6 bases not matched to a gene; V was cut back by 0 bases and J by 7 bases. Per the germline V gene, CDR1 is DFQATT and CDR2 is SNEGSKA (reference sequence). CDR3: CSARDGRRVNEQFF. The DNA of the CDR3 is TGCAGTGCTAGAGACGGGAGGCGGGTAAATGAGCAGTTCTTC.

This clonotype has a handful of counts. The CDR3 sequence is CSAREETGGETDTQYF. CDR3 bases: TGCAGTGCTAGAGAGGAGACAGGGGGGGAGACAGATACGCAGTATTTT. The chain is built from TRBV20-1 and TRBJ2-3; TRBD1 aligns across 9 bases. Germline assignment: CDR1 DFQATT and CDR2 SNEGSKA (reference sequence). The ends lost 0 bases at V and 3 bases at J; junction bases unmatched: 7. CDR3 length: 16 residues.

This chain joins TRBV12-3 or TRBV12-4 and TRBJ1-2; D is uncertain. The germline V and J ends were trimmed by 6 bases and 8 bases, with 13 bases remaining between them. The CDR3 totals 12 residues. CDR3 protein: CASRPGSMGYTF. The DNA of the CDR3 is TGTGCCAGCAGACCCGGGTCGATGGGCTACACCTTC.

This clonotype came up many times. The chain couples TRBV20-1 to TRBJ2-7; 8 bases fit TRBD2. The CDR3 loop spans 16 amino acids. The V and J ends lost 0 bases and 0 bases, in that order; junction bases with no gene match: 7. The germline V gene encodes CDR1 DFQATT and CDR2 SNEGSKA (reference sequence). In nucleotides, the CDR3 is TGCAGTGCTAGAGATGGGGAGCGGGGGTACTCCTACGAGCAGTACTTC. It is translated as CSARDGERGYSYEQYF.

This clonotype was recorded only once. The rearrangement links TRBV23-1 to TRBJ2-3, with 8 bases matching TRBD1. TRBV23-1 is designated an ORF whose function remains uncertain. The CDR3 is 15 amino acids. Germline trimming cut 4 bases from V and 1 base from J; bases unmatched to any gene: 4. CDR3 nucleotides: TGCGCCAGCAGTCCGACAGGGGAAGGCACAGATACGCAGTATTTT. It is translated as CASSPTGEGTDTQYF.

This clonotype was found a few times. This chain uses TRBV6-5 with TRBJ2-5; 15 nucleotides match TRBD2. The CDR3 length is 17 residues. Germline-derived CDR1 and CDR2 are MNHEY and SVGAGI. The ends lost 4 bases at V and 5 bases at J; junction bases unmatched: 8. The CDR3 nucleotides are TGTGCCAGCAGTTCCCCGGGACTAGCGGGAGGTGCGGAGACCCAGTACTTC. It specifies CASSSPGLAGGAETQYF.

This clonotype was seen at least ten times. This rearrangement joins TRBV12-3 or TRBV12-4 to TRBJ1-1; the D is unclear. The CDR3 length is 13 residues. Between the trimmed V and J ends, which lost 1 base and 5 bases, there was a span of 8 bases. The CDR3 is CASSLGGRTEAFF. In nucleotides, the CDR3 is TGTGCCAGCAGTTTAGGTGGGCGGACTGAAGCTTTCTTT.